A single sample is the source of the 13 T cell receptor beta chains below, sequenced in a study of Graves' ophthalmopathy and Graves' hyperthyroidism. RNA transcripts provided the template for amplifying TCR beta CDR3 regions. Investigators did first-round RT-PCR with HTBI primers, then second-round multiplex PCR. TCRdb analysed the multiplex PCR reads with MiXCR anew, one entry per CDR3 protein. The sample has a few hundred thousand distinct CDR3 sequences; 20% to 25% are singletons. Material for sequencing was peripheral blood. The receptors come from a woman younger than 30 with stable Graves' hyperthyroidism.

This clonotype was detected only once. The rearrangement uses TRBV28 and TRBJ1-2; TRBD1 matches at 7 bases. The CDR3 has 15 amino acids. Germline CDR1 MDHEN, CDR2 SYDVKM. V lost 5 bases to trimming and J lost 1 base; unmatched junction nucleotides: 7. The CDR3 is CASSNQGEVNYGYTF. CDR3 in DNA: TGTGCCAGCAGTAACCAGGGGGAAGTTAACTATGGCTACACCTTC.

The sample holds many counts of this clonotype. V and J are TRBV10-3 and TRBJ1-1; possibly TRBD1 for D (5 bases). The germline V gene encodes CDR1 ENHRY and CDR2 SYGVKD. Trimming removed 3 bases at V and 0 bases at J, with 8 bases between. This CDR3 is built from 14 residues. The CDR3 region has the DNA TGTGCCATCAGTGATGGGACCGTGAACACTGAAGCTTTCTTT. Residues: CAISDGTVNTEAFF.

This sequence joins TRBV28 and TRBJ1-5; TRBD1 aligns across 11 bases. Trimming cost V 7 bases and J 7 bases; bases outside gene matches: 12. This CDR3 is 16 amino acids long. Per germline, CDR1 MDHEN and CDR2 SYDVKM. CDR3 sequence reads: CASTPAGQGDIQPQHF. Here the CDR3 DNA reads TGTGCCAGCACCCCCGCGGGACAGGGGGATATACAGCCCCAGCATTTT.

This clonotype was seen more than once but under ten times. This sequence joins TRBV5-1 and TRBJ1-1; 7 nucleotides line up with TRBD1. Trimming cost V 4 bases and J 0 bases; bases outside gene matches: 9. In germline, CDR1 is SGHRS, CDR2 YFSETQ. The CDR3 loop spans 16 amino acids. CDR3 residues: CASSTDRASMNTEAFF. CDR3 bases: TGCGCCAGCAGCACTGACAGGGCTTCCATGAACACTGAAGCTTTCTTT.

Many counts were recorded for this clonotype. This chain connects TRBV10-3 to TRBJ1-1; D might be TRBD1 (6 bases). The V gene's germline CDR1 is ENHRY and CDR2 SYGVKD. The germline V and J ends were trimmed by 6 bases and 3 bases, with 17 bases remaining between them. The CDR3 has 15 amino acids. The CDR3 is CAISETARGYTEAFF. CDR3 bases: TGTGCCATCAGCGAGACGGCGAGGGGGTACACTGAAGCTTTCTTT.

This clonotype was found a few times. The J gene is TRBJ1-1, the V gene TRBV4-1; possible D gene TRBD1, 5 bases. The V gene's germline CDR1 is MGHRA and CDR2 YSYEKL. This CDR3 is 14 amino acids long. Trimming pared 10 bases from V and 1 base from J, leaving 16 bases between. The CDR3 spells CATRGPLKNTEAFF. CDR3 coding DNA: TGCGCCACCCGGGGCCCGCTTAAGAACACTGAAGCTTTCTTT.

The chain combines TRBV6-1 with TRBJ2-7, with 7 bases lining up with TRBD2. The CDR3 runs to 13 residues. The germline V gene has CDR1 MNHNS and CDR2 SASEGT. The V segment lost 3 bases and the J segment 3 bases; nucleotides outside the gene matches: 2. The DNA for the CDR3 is TGTGCCAGCAGTGACAGGGAGGGCTACGAGCAGTACTTC. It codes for CASSDREGYEQYF.

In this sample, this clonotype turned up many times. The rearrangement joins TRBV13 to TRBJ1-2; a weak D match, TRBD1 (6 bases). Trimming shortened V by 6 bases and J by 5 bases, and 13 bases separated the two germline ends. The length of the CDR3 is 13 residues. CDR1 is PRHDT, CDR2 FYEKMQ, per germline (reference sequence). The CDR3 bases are TGTGCCAGCAGTGGGCAGGGGCGGTATGGCTACACCTTC. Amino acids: CASSGQGRYGYTF.

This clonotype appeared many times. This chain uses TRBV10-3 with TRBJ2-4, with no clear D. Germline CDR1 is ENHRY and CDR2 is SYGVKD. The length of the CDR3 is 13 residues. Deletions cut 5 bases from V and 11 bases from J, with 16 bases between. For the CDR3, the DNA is TGTGCCATCAGTACCGGTGGCGTCGGCTTTCAGTACTTC. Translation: CAISTGGVGFQYF.

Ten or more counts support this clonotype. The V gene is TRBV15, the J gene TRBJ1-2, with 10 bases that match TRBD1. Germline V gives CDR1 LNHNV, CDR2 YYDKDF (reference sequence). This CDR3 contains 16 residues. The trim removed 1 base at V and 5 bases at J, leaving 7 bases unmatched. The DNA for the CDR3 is TGTGCCACCAGCAGAGTTCGACAGGGGGCGCGGTATGGCTACACCTTC. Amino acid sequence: CATSRVRQGARYGYTF.

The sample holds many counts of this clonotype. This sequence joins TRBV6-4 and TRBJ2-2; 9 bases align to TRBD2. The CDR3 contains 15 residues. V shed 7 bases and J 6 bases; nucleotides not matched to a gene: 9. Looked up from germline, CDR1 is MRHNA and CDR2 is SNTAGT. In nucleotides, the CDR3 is TGTGCCAGCATGTTGGCTAGCGGGAATCCCGGGGAGCTGTTTTTT. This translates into CASMLASGNPGELFF.

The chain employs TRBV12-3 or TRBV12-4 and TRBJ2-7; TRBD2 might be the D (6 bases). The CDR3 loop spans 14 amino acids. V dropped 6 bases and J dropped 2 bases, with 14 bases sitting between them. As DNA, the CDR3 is TGTGCCAGCAGCAACACCGGGACTCCCTACGAGCAGTACTTC. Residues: CASSNTGTPYEQYF.

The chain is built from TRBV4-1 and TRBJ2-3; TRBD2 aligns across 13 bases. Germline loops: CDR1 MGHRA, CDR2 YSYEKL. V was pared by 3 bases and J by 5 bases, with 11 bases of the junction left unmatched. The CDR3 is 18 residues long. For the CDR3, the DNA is TGCGCCAGCAGCCATTACGTCACTAGCGGGAGGGCCGAAGATACGCAGTATTTT. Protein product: CASSHYVTSGRAEDTQYF.